This T cell receptor (beta chain) is from a study of cytomegalovirus exposure and HLA in healthy donors. Looking at the study overall: The approximately 110 validation repertoires and the approximately 630 first-cohort repertoires shared a platform, a later analysis reported. Points from the study as a whole: The study put under 200 TCR beta chains on its list as cytomegalovirus-associated. Reported performance of the classifier showed diagnosis of cytomegalovirus status with high specificity and sensitivity.

Using immunoSEQ multiplex PCR, the repertoire was profiled, and TCRdb retains in-frame clones only, with some absent. The sample shows about 160,000 clones, 85% to 90% of them seen only once. Turning to this clone: Antigen: not known.

The specimen sequenced was PBMCs. This TCR came from a man aged 18 to 30 in good health and CMV-seropositive.

The CDR3 sequence: CASRLQGNSNQPQHF. The CDR3 DNA is TGTGCCAGCAGACTACAGGGAAATAGCAATCAGCCCCAGCATTTT. The V gene is TRBV2, the J gene TRBJ1-5; D perhaps matches TRBD1 (6 bases). The germline CDR1 and CDR2 sequences are SNHLY and FYNNEI. The CDR3 loop spans 15 amino acids. Between the trimmed V and J ends, which lost 6 bases and 0 bases, there was a span of 12 bases.